The 29 T cell receptor beta chains reported below all come from one sample, sequenced in a study of early T cells in non-severe SARS-CoV-2 infection. Each CDR3 protein is one row after TCRdb ran MiXCR on the 5' RACE reads. The table has approximately 100,000 distinct CDR3 sequences, over 15% seen once. The specimen sequenced was whole blood. All receptors derive from an adult who was a healthcare worker with PCR-confirmed SARS-CoV-2 infection or an uninfected control (not recorded which).

The sample holds a few counts of this clonotype. The gene calls are TRBV7-9 and TRBJ1-4, with D unresolved. Germline lookup yields CDR1 SEHNR and CDR2 FQNEAQ (reference sequence). V lost 6 bases and J lost 5, with 10 bases in between. The CDR3 is 13 amino acids. CDR3 nucleotide sequence: TGTGCCAGCAGTACAAGCGGGAATGAAAAACTGTTTTTT. It specifies CASSTSGNEKLFF.

The CDR3 loop is CASSSNFWTRNEQFF. CDR3 bases: TGTGCCAGCAGTTCTAACTTCTGGACTAGGAATGAGCAGTTCTTC. This sequence joins TRBV28 and TRBJ2-1, with 7 nucleotides matching TRBD2. J gave up 7 bases and V 4 bases, and 10 bases lay outside the gene matches. The CDR3 covers 15 residues. Germline CDR1 and CDR2: MDHEN and SYDVKM. The whole variable domain, filled in from reference TRBV28 and TRBJ2-1, reads DVKVTQSSRYLVKRTGEKVFLECVQDMDHENMFWYRQDPGLGLRLIYFSYDVKMKEKGDIPEGYSVSREKKERFSLILESASTNQTSMYLCASSSNFWTRNEQFFGPGTRLTVL.

This clonotype has a handful of counts. The chain recombines TRBV20-1 with TRBJ1-5, with D possibly TRBD1 on 6 matching bases. The germline V and J ends were trimmed by 6 bases and 0 bases, with 6 bases remaining between them. CDR1 is DFQATT, CDR2 SNEGSKA, per germline (reference sequence). The CDR3 spans 12 residues. Here the CDR3 reads CSAQGSNQPQHF. The CDR3 region has the DNA TGCAGTGCACAGGGTAGCAATCAGCCCCAGCATTTT.

This chain uses TRBV7-6 with TRBJ2-2; 8 positions agree with TRBD1. This CDR3 comprises 16 residues. CDR1 is SGHVS and CDR2 is FNYEAQ in the germline V gene. The ends lost 5 bases at V and 2 bases at J; junction bases unmatched: 7. This CDR3 reads CASSPQGAHNTGELFF. CDR3 DNA: TGTGCCAGCAGCCCCCAGGGGGCGCACAACACCGGGGAGCTGTTTTTT. The variable domain in full, completed from reference TRBV7-6 and TRBJ2-2, reads GAGVSQSPRYKVTKRGQDVALRCDPISGHVSLYWYRQALGQGPEFLTYFNYEAQQDKSGLPNDRFSAERPEGSISTLTIQRTEQRDSAMYRCASSPQGAHNTGELFFGEGSRLTVL.

CDR3 nucleotides: TGCGCCAGCAGCCAAGATCTCGCGGGAGGGGCAGATACGCAGTATTTT. It translates to CASSQDLAGGADTQYF. The rearrangement uses TRBV4-3 and TRBJ2-3; TRBD2 aligns across 9 bases. Germline CDR1 is LGHNA and CDR2 is YSLEER. V shed 0 bases and J 4 bases; nucleotides not matched to a gene: 5. This CDR3 comprises 16 residues.

The chain carries TRBV19 and TRBJ1-5; D not certain. The CDR3 contains 14 residues. Germline-derived CDR1 and CDR2 are LNHDA and SQIVND (reference sequence). The V end was cut by 6 bases, the J end by 3 bases, with 12 bases between. The CDR3 is CASSVQVHNQPQHF. CDR3 DNA sequence: TGTGCCAGTAGCGTTCAGGTGCACAATCAGCCCCAGCATTTT. Full variable domain (rest looked up from reference TRBV19 and TRBJ1-5): DGGITQSPKYLFRKEGQNVTLSCEQNLNHDAMYWYRQDPGQGLRLIYYSQIVNDFQKGDIAEGYSVSREKKESFPLTVTSAQKNPTAFYLCASSVQVHNQPQHFGDGTRLSIL.

The rearrangement uses TRBV5-5 and TRBJ1-5, with D possibly TRBD1 on 6 matching bases. With 2 bases removed from V and 5 bases from J, the gap between germline ends came to 14 bases. Germline loops: CDR1 SGHKS, CDR2 YYEKEE (reference sequence). This CDR3 comprises 15 residues. The CDR3 here is CASSFQTGWDQPQHF. DNA of the CDR3: TGTGCCAGCAGCTTTCAAACAGGGTGGGATCAGCCCCAGCATTTT.

V is TRBV5-4 and J is TRBJ2-2; D gene ambiguous. Trimming took off 3 bases at V and 1 base at J, with 10 bases between the two ends. CDR3 length: 15 amino acids. Germline-derived CDR1 and CDR2 are SGHNT and YYREEE (reference sequence). CDR3 loop: CASSSGPENTGELFF. The CDR3 DNA reads as TGTGCCAGCAGCTCTGGACCAGAGAACACCGGGGAGCTGTTTTTT.

Ten or more counts support this clonotype. The chain joins TRBV28 to TRBJ2-5; 8 bases are shared with TRBD2. Unmatched junction bases numbered 20, after V lost 5 bases and J lost 0 bases. Germline V lookup: CDR1 MDHEN, CDR2 SYDVKM. This CDR3 has 20 residues. The CDR3 protein is CASSTQRSSGLLPYQETQYF. CDR3 coding DNA: TGTGCCAGCAGTACACAGAGATCTAGCGGGCTCCTGCCATACCAAGAGACCCAGTACTTC.

J is TRBJ2-7 and V is TRBV20-1, with 10 bases matching TRBD2. This CDR3 is built from 14 residues. With V trimmed by 5 bases and J by 1 base, 5 bases remained unmatched. Germline V lookup: CDR1 DFQATT, CDR2 SNEGSKA (reference sequence). In DNA, the CDR3 is TGCAGTGCTTATGAGACTAGCGGGTCCTACGAGCAGTACTTC. Translated, it gives CSAYETSGSYEQYF.

The chain links TRBV6-5 to TRBJ1-2, with 7 bases fitting TRBD1. The CDR3 consists of 13 residues. V shed 8 bases and J 5 bases; nucleotides not matched to a gene: 8. Per the germline V gene, CDR1 is MNHEY and CDR2 is SVGAGI. The CDR3 nucleotides read TGTGCCAGCGGGGTGGGGACAGTTTATGGCTACACCTTC. Amino acids: CASGVGTVYGYTF.

This clonotype showed up many times. The chain employs TRBV19 and TRBJ1-6, with a tentative D call TRBD1 (5 bases). The CDR3 is made up of 13 amino acids. CDR1 is LNHDA and CDR2 is SQIVND in the germline V gene (reference sequence). Trimming took 8 bases from V and 0 from J, leaving 5 bases between them. CDR3 sequence (DNA): TGTGCCAGTGGGGCCTCCTATAATTCACCCCTCCACTTT. It specifies CASGASYNSPLHF.

The chain uses TRBV5-6 and TRBJ2-1; D not resolved. CDR3 length equals 13 residues. V gave up 0 bases and J gave up 12 bases, with 13 bases separating them. Germline V gene data show CDR1 as SGHDT and CDR2 as YYEEEE. The CDR3 DNA reads TGTGCCAGCAGCTTGGAAAGCGAGTTTGGGCAGTTCTTC. It specifies CASSLESEFGQFF.

The table lists this clonotype with a count of one. The genes are TRBV20-1 and TRBJ2-7, with 7 bases that match TRBD1. The junction had 6 bases not matched to a gene; V was cut back by 6 bases and J by 1 base. The CDR3 runs to 13 residues. The germline V gene has CDR1 DFQATT and CDR2 SNEGSKA (reference sequence). The CDR3 loop is CSAKDRISYEQYF. The CDR3, as DNA: TGCAGTGCGAAGGACAGGATATCCTACGAGCAGTACTTC.

This clonotype has just a few counts. The J gene is TRBJ2-5, the V gene TRBV25-1, with a possible D match to TRBD1 (6 bases). The CDR3 is 14 residues long. The germline V and J ends were trimmed by 1 base and 5 bases, with 11 bases remaining between them. Germline CDR1 MGHDK, CDR2 SYGVNS. For the CDR3, the DNA is TGTGCCAGCAGTGAATTTCAGGGGCCGGAGACCCAGTACTTC. Protein sequence: CASSEFQGPETQYF.

There are a few counts of this clonotype. This sequence joins TRBV10-3 and TRBJ2-5; D remains ambiguous. V dropped 2 bases and J dropped 1 base, with 5 bases sitting between them. CDR3 length: 13 residues. Per germline, CDR1 ENHRY and CDR2 SYGVKD. CDR3 sequence (DNA): TGTGCCATCAGTGAGCAGACCCAAGAGACCCAGTACTTC. Translated: CAISEQTQETQYF.

The CDR3 reads CASTHRFF. DNA for the CDR3: TGTGCCAGCACGCACCGCTTCTTT. The rearrangement uses TRBV2 and TRBJ1-1; D unclear. This CDR3 has 8 amino acids. Germline V gene lookup returns CDR1 SNHLY and CDR2 FYNNEI. Trimming cost V 7 bases and J 14 bases, with 8 bases left between them.

This clonotype was picked up a small number of times. The chain recombines TRBV19 with TRBJ1-2; D may be TRBD1 (5 bases). The V and J ends lost 7 bases and 8 bases respectively, with 17 bases between them. Germline V CDR1 and CDR2: LNHDA, SQIVND (reference sequence). CDR3 length equals 13 residues. CDR3 protein: CASTIDGGVGYTF. For the CDR3, the DNA is TGTGCCAGTACTATTGACGGGGGAGTCGGCTACACCTTC.

This clonotype was picked up a small number of times. The chain uses TRBV11-2 and TRBJ1-1; no firm D call. Between the trimmed V and J ends, which lost 4 bases and 4 bases, there was a span of 16 bases. The CDR3 covers 15 residues. Germline V gene data show CDR1 as SGHAT and CDR2 as FQNNGV. Here the CDR3 reads CASSSSGYGITEAFF. The CDR3 DNA sequence: TGTGCCAGCAGCTCCTCCGGGTATGGTATCACTGAAGCTTTCTTT.

Ten or more counts support this clonotype. The V call is TRBV7-9, the J call TRBJ2-1; D possibly corresponds to TRBD1 (5 bases). This CDR3 region has 15 residues. Per germline, CDR1 SEHNR and CDR2 FQNEAQ (reference sequence). Trimming stripped 3 bases from V and 5 bases from J, with 14 bases between. The CDR3 DNA reads as TGTGCCAGCAGCTTCCAGACAGTTTCGAACAATGAGCAGTTCTTC. Residues: CASSFQTVSNNEQFF.

This sequence joins TRBV6-6 and TRBJ1-5, with a tentative D call TRBD1 (5 bases). There are 12 residues in the CDR3. Trimming removed 8 bases at V and 5 bases at J, with 10 bases between. Per the germline V gene, CDR1 is MNHNY and CDR2 is SVGAGI (reference sequence). CDR3 residues: CASFGRDQPQHF. CDR3 sequence (DNA): TGTGCCAGCTTCGGCAGGGATCAGCCCCAGCATTTT.

The chain uses TRBV27 and TRBJ2-7; 8 bases map to TRBD2. Germline values: CDR1 MNHEY, CDR2 SMNVEV (reference sequence). The CDR3 contains 15 residues. V shed 6 bases, J shed 7 bases, and the junction held 14 bases outside the gene matches. CDR3: CASSPGTGGVWEQYF. Here the CDR3 DNA reads TGTGCCAGCAGCCCCGGGACGGGAGGGGTGTGGGAGCAGTACTTC.

The chain recombines TRBV12-3 or TRBV12-4 with TRBJ2-1; D remains unclear. The length of the CDR3 is 11 residues. Trimming shortened V by 7 bases and J by 8 bases, and 9 bases separated the two germline ends. CDR3 sequence reads: CASTYKDEQFF. CDR3 bases: TGTGCCAGCACCTATAAGGATGAGCAGTTCTTC.

In this sample, this clonotype turned up a few times. V is TRBV30 and J is TRBJ1-1, with D uncertain. The germline CDR1 and CDR2 sequences are GTSNPN and SVGIG (reference sequence). CDR3 length equals 13 residues. V lost 1 base and J 4 bases, leaving 10 bases between the germline ends. The CDR3 loop reads CAWSGAAGTEAFF. As DNA, the CDR3 is TGTGCCTGGAGTGGGGCGGCGGGCACTGAAGCTTTCTTT.

This clonotype was seen repeatedly, ten times or more. V is TRBV7-9 and J is TRBJ2-3, with 8 positions matching TRBD2. Per the germline V gene, CDR1 is SEHNR and CDR2 is FQNEAQ (reference sequence). Germline trimming cut 2 bases from V and 1 base from J; bases unmatched to any gene: 17. The CDR3 covers 20 residues. In DNA form, the CDR3 reads TGTGCCAGCAGCTTAATTTTGCCCGGGAGGGCCCTCAGTGGCACAGATACGCAGTATTTT. It yields the protein CASSLILPGRALSGTDTQYF.

This clonotype was detected many times. CDR3 sequence (DNA): TGCGCCAGCAGCCAAGGACCGTTTGTAGCGGGAGAGTCGAATGAGCAGTTCTTC. This sequence encodes CASSQGPFVAGESNEQFF. The V and J genes are TRBV4-3 and TRBJ2-1, with 9 bases matching TRBD2. The CDR3 is made up of 18 amino acids. V was pared by 1 base and J by 7 bases, with 14 bases of the junction left unmatched. Germline V gives CDR1 LGHNA, CDR2 YSLEER.

The V gene is TRBV12-3 or TRBV12-4, the J gene TRBJ2-2; D could derive from TRBD1 or TRBD2 (5 bases each). The germline V and J ends were trimmed by 6 bases and 3 bases, with 8 bases remaining between them. CDR3 length equals 13 residues. CDR3 in DNA: TGTGCCAGCAGCGGGACCTACACCGGGGAGCTGTTTTTT. It encodes CASSGTYTGELFF.

Ten or more counts support this clonotype. The J gene is TRBJ2-1, the V gene TRBV7-2; 9 bases align to TRBD1. The V segment lost 2 bases and the J segment 8 bases; nucleotides outside the gene matches: 4. Germline loops: CDR1 SGHTA, CDR2 FQGNSA. The CDR3 loop spans 14 amino acids. The CDR3 DNA reads TGTGCCAGCAGCTTAACCAGACAGGGGGATGAGCAGTTCTTC. Its protein is CASSLTRQGDEQFF. Full variable domain (rest looked up from reference TRBV7-2 and TRBJ2-1): GAGVSQSPSNKVTEKGKDVELRCDPISGHTALYWYRQSLGQGLEFLIYFQGNSAPDKSGLPSDRFSAERTGGSVSTLTIQRTQQEDSAVYLCASSLTRQGDEQFFGPGTRLTVL.

This clonotype was observed a single time. The rearrangement links TRBV9 to TRBJ2-3; no clear D gene. The V end was cut by 4 bases, the J end by 4 bases, with 10 bases between. Germline CDR1 SGDLS, CDR2 YYNGEE. The CDR3 sequence is 13 residues long. CDR3 DNA sequence: TGTGCCAGCAGCTCCGAGTGGGCAGATACGCAGTATTTT. It yields the protein CASSSEWADTQYF.